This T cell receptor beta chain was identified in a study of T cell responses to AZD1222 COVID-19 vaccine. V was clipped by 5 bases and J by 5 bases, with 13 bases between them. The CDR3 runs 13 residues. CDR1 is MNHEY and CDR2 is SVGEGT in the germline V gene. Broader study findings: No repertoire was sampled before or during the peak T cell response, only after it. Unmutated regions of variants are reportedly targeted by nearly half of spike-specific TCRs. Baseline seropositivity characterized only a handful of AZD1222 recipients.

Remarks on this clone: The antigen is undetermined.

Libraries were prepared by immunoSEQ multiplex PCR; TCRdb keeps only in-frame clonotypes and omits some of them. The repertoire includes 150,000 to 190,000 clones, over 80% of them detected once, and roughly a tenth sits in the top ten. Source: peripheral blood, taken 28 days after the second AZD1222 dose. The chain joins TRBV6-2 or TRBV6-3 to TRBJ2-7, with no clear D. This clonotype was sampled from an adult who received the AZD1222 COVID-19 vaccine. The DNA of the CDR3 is TGTGCCAGCAGTAATATCTTCGTCCACGAGCAGTACTTC. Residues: CASSNIFVHEQYF.